The source of this TCR beta chain is a study of early stage breast cancer tumors (TCRdb year 2017). With regard to the full study: Of the roughly 17 invasive breast tumors, 12 to 13 were found to be estrogen receptor-positive, progesterone receptor-positive and HER2-negative. A total of around 2.7 million templates, representing some 1,000,000 unique clonotypes, were detected across all samples. The average read coverage per sample was roughly 9.5-fold. Of the roughly 12 ER+/PR+/HER2- tumors, eight were classified as invasive ductal carcinomas and four as invasive lobular carcinomas. Overall study outcomes, separate from this receptor: Analysis by tumor subtype was prevented by the small cohort size. Repertoires from blood and normal breast were more alike than repertoires from blood and tumor, and in about 90% of the 16 patients, comparing each tissue with blood separated tumor from normal. About 2.5-fold higher T cell density and higher clonality were observed in tumors than in adjacent normal breast tissue. Sequencing bulk genomic DNA from unsorted cells could not capture chain pairing or functional markers like CD4, CD8 and FOXP3. Enriched TCRB sequences shared across patients were found to be mostly commonly generated sequences that were unlikely to play an important role in the tumor microenvironment.

Germline trimming: 1 base from V, 2 bases from J; junction bases outside gene matches: 1. The CDR3 goes from the cysteine to the phenylalanine over 14 residues. The sequence is cut down to CDR3 DNA, 42 bases in frame from base 1. CDR1 and CDR2 (GTSNPN, SVGIG) derive from the germline V gene (reference sequence). Every sample was amplified as two independent genomic DNA replicates, using 0.5 ug for blood and approximately 1.4 ug for tumor or normal breast. Following the manufacturer's instructions, the ImmunoSeq Intro kit was used to carry out TCRB sequencing on genomic DNA. The multiplex PCR ran for 25 to 40 cycles using proprietary primers and spike-in control sequences for absolute quantification. An 87-bp fragment spanning the CDR3 and flanking V and J genes was sequenced with single-end 150-bp reads. Each lane of an Illumina MiSeq using version 3.0 chemistry carried seven multiplexed samples, with two replicates per sample. As for how the authors treated the data: Raw data were processed with the vendor's proprietary pipeline, and both replicates were merged into a single result per sample. Productive rearrangements sharing the V-gene family, CDR3 amino acid sequence and J-gene segment were defined as clonotypes. Clonality was calculated as 1 minus the normalized Shannon entropy (Pielou evenness) of TCRB abundances. To estimate T cell density, the total number of templates was divided by the input cell count, which was inferred from how much DNA went in. Recon, run with its default parameters, was used to estimate overall repertoire diversity and clonality. A clonotype counted as tumor-enriched if its abundance in tumor exceeded 0.1% and was at least 32-fold higher than its abundance in normal breast. Sourced from immuneACCESS, this table was stored by TCRdb with only in-frame sequences that have V and J called. A share of the clones is absent; for the studies checked, an unresolved V gene accounts for under half, and the remainder has no known explanation. Clonal size and the V and J genes are those of that table, whereas D and trimming came from the DNA. A total of 70,000 or so clones appear in this sample, roughly 80% of them only once. The top ten constitute about 4.4% of the sample.

The study profiled bulk TCR beta-chain repertoires in matched peripheral blood, tumor and adjacent normal breast tissue taken from fewer than 20 patients with early-stage breast cancer. Before surgery, whole blood (about 5-10 mL) was collected into EDTA tubes and processed within 2 hours. Ficoll-Paque centrifugation in SepMate-50 tubes was used to isolate peripheral blood mononuclear cells. For storage in liquid nitrogen, PBMCs were cryopreserved as aliquots of about 1.9 to 4 million cells in about 90% FBS with roughly 10% DMSO. Genomic DNA was extracted with the Qiagen AllPrep DNA/RNA Mini kit. This clone was seen a few times. This clone's antigen is unknown. Per-base qualities were not stored, and no clone one base away is much larger.

Material: blood. This TCR was recovered from a person aged 35-55 years with breast cancer. The chain couples TRBV30 to TRBJ1-5, and 8 junction bases match TRBD1. The CDR3: CAWSGGQGNQPQHF. The DNA reads as follows: TGTGCCTGGAGTGGGGGACAGGGCAATCAGCCCCAGCATTTT.